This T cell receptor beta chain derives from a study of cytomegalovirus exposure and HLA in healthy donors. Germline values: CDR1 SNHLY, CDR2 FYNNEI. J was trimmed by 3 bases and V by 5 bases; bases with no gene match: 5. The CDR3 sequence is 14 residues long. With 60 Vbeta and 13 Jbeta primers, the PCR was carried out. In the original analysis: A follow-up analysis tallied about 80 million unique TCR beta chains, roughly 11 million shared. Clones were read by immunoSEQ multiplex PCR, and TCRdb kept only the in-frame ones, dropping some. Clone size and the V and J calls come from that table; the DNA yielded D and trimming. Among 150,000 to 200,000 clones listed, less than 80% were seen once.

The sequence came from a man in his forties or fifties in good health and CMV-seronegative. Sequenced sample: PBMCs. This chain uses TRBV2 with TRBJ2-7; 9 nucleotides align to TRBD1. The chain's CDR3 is CASSPGQGGYEQYF. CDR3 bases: TGTGCCAGCAGTCCGGGACAGGGAGGCTACGAGCAGTACTTC.